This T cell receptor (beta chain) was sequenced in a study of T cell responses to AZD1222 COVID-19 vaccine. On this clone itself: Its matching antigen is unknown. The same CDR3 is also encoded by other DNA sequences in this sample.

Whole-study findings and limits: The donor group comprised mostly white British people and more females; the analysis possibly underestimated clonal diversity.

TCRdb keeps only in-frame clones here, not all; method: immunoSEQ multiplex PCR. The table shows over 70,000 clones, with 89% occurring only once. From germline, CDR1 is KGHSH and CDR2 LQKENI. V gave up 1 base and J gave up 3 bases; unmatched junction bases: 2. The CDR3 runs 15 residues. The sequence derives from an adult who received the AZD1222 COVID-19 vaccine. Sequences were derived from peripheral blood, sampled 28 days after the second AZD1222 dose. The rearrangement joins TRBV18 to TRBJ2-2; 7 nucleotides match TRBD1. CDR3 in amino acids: CASSPRQGDTGELFF. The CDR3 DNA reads TGTGCCAGCTCACCACGGCAGGGGGACACCGGGGAGCTGTTTTTT.